These 21 T cell receptor beta chains originate from one sample sequenced in a study of vaccination and CD4 T cells after COVID-19. The antigens of these receptors remain unknown. Indicated treatment: approximately 9-day PBMC culture with coronavirus spike peptide pools or control peptides (ViraFEST assay). Sequencing of the DNA from cultured CD4+ T cells was carried out with the Oncomine TCR Beta short-read assay. TCRdb re-called the PCR reads through MiXCR, storing one row per CDR3 protein. The table records about 14,000 distinct CDR3 sequences, over 45% of them present only once. Source material: CD4+ T cells from blood, cultured in vitro. These receptor sequences come from a human donor who had recovered from COVID-19.

The J gene is TRBJ2-5, the V gene TRBV19, with no clear D. Germline-derived CDR1 and CDR2 are LNHDA and SQIVND (reference sequence). Trimming took 5 bases from V and 7 from J, leaving 17 bases between them. There are 14 residues in the CDR3. In DNA form, the CDR3 reads TGTGCCAGTAGTTCGGCAGCCTACCCTCGGACCCAGTACTTC. Its protein product is CASSSAAYPRTQYF.

The V gene is TRBV6-1, the J gene TRBJ1-5; D gene ambiguous. Germline V gene data show CDR1 as MNHNS and CDR2 as SASEGT. The length of the CDR3 is 13 residues. V lost 6 bases and J 9 bases, leaving 15 bases between the germline ends. The CDR3 protein is CASRTTPVRPQHF. CDR3 coding DNA: TGTGCCAGCAGAACTACCCCAGTCCGGCCCCAGCATTTT.

This clonotype appeared a few times. The rearrangement uses TRBV6-5 and TRBJ2-3; 7 nucleotides agree with TRBD1. The CDR3 extends over 14 amino acids. With 4 bases clipped from V and 6 bases from J, the junction kept 7 bases outside the gene matches. In germline, CDR1 is MNHEY, CDR2 SVGAGI. CDR3 residues: CASSLRDSADTQYF. The CDR3 bases are TGTGCCAGCAGTTTACGGGACAGCGCGGATACGCAGTATTTT.

This clonotype turned up a few times. The V gene is TRBV20-1, the J gene TRBJ2-7, with TRBD2 identical over 8 bases. This CDR3 is 16 amino acids long. The germline V gene encodes CDR1 DFQATT and CDR2 SNEGSKA (reference sequence). With V trimmed by 0 bases and J by 6 bases, 13 bases remained unmatched. Here the CDR3 DNA reads TGCAGTGCTAGAGATTTTGTTCTTGGGACTAGTCGCGAGCAGTACTTC. Amino acid sequence: CSARDFVLGTSREQYF.

This clonotype is judged medium-sized. The chain carries TRBV20-1 and TRBJ1-5, with D perhaps matching TRBD1 (6 bases). Trimming removed 4 bases from V and 6 bases from J, with 19 bases in between. Germline values: CDR1 DFQATT, CDR2 SNEGSKA (reference sequence). There are 15 residues in the CDR3. In nucleotides, the CDR3 is TGCAGTGCTACCCGGGAGCAGGGGAGTAGTCAGCCCCAGCATTTT. Its protein is CSATREQGSSQPQHF.

The chain has TRBV6-1 and TRBJ2-7; 14 positions agree with TRBD2. CDR3 length: 16 amino acids. V trimming: 5 bases; J trimming: 4 bases; junction bases outside the gene matches: 7. The germline V gene encodes CDR1 MNHNS and CDR2 SASEGT. The CDR3 protein is CASSRLGLAGVYEQYF. In nucleotides, the CDR3 is TGTGCCAGCAGTCGCCTGGGACTAGCGGGAGTTTACGAGCAGTACTTC.

The rearrangement uses TRBV7-9 and TRBJ1-1; D call uncertain. Between the trimmed V and J ends, which lost 4 bases and 5 bases, there was a span of 14 bases. The CDR3 covers 14 residues. Germline V gene lookup returns CDR1 SEHNR and CDR2 FQNEAQ (reference sequence). CDR3 sequence: CASSWNRLETEAFF. The CDR3 nucleotides read TGTGCCAGCAGCTGGAATAGACTTGAAACTGAAGCTTTCTTT.

The chain has TRBV20-1 and TRBJ1-6; no clear D. In germline, CDR1 is DFQATT, CDR2 SNEGSKA (reference sequence). The V gene lost 3 bases and the J gene lost 4 bases, with 7 bases spanning the gap. CDR3 size: 13 residues. CDR3 residues: CSASTAYNSPLHF. DNA for the CDR3: TGCAGTGCTAGTACGGCGTATAATTCACCCCTCCACTTT.

This rearrangement joins TRBV5-4 to TRBJ2-5, with 10 positions matching TRBD2. Germline V CDR1 and CDR2: SGHNT, YYREEE (reference sequence). Germline trimming cut 0 bases from V and 4 bases from J; bases unmatched to any gene: 9. CDR3 size: 17 residues. CDR3 sequence reads: CASSLANLAGVGETQYF. The CDR3 nucleotides read TGTGCCAGCAGCTTGGCCAACCTAGCGGGAGTGGGAGAGACCCAGTACTTC. Looking up the rest from reference TRBV5-4 and TRBJ2-5 gives the full variable domain: ETGVTQSPTHLIKTRGQQVTLRCSSQSGHNTVSWYQQALGQGPQFIFQYYREEENGRGNFPPRFSGLQFPNYSSELNVNALELDDSALYLCASSLANLAGVGETQYFGPGTRLLVL.

The gene calls are TRBV19 and TRBJ2-1; TRBD2 matches at 10 bases. Unmatched junction bases numbered 3, after V lost 4 bases and J lost 3 bases. This CDR3 contains 15 residues. Germline V gene lookup returns CDR1 LNHDA and CDR2 SQIVND (reference sequence). The DNA of the CDR3 is TGTGCCAGTAGTACAGGGACTAGCGTCTACAATGAGCAGTTCTTC. As protein: CASSTGTSVYNEQFF.

The rearrangement links TRBV20-1 to TRBJ2-7, with D perhaps matching TRBD1 (6 bases). The germline V gene has CDR1 DFQATT and CDR2 SNEGSKA (reference sequence). The CDR3 extends over 15 amino acids. The V and J ends lost 6 bases and 6 bases respectively, with 24 bases between them. This chain's CDR3 is CSAPTGTGAYSEQYF. The CDR3 DNA sequence: TGCAGTGCACCCACAGGGACCGGAGCGTACAGCGAGCAGTACTTC.

The chain is built from TRBV20-1 and TRBJ1-2; D possibly corresponds to TRBD1 (5 bases). The CDR3 has 17 residues. The V and J ends lost 1 base and 2 bases respectively, with 20 bases between them. Per germline, CDR1 DFQATT and CDR2 SNEGSKA (reference sequence). This chain's CDR3 is CSARVGNWDYRNYGYTF. The CDR3 DNA is TGCAGTGCTAGAGTGGGCAACTGGGACTACAGGAACTATGGCTACACCTTC.

The chain uses TRBV6-2 or TRBV6-3 and TRBJ2-7; TRBD2 aligns across 7 bases. The V gene end was trimmed by 1 base and the J gene end by 0 bases; junction bases not matched to a gene: 0. This CDR3 spans 14 amino acids. The V gene's germline CDR1 is MNHEY and CDR2 SVGEGT. DNA for the CDR3: TGTGCCAGCAGTTACTGGGGGGGCTCCTACGAGCAGTACTTC. It yields the protein CASSYWGGSYEQYF.

This clonotype was recorded a few times. This chain joins TRBV20-1 and TRBJ1-2; 9 positions match TRBD1. The CDR3 extends over 15 amino acids. Unmatched junction bases numbered 11, after V lost 6 bases and J lost 3 bases. Germline V gene data show CDR1 as DFQATT and CDR2 as SNEGSKA (reference sequence). The CDR3 nucleotides read TGCAGTGCCCAGGAAATGGGACAGGGTGACTATGGCTACACCTTC. Translating it yields CSAQEMGQGDYGYTF.

V and J are TRBV29-1 and TRBJ1-2; 7 nucleotides agree with TRBD1. CDR3 length: 15 residues. V shed 6 bases and J 4 bases; nucleotides not matched to a gene: 14. Germline loops: CDR1 SQVTM, CDR2 ANQGSEA. CDR3: CSVQSTGWGFYGYTF. The CDR3 DNA is TGCAGCGTGCAATCGACAGGGTGGGGATTCTATGGCTACACCTTC.

This clonotype came up a few times. V is TRBV6-2 or TRBV6-3 and J is TRBJ1-5; 7 nucleotides line up with TRBD1. The trim removed 6 bases at V and 4 bases at J, leaving 9 bases unmatched. This CDR3 spans 15 amino acids. The germline V gene has CDR1 MNHEY and CDR2 SVGEGT. Here the CDR3 DNA reads TGTGCCAGCAGGCATCGACTGACAGGGAATCAGCCCCAGCATTTT. This translates into CASRHRLTGNQPQHF.

V usage is TRBV20-1 and J usage is TRBJ2-3; D unresolved. The CDR3 has 13 residues. The V and J ends lost 0 bases and 4 bases respectively, with 8 bases between them. The V gene's germline CDR1 is DFQATT and CDR2 SNEGSKA (reference sequence). The CDR3 reads CSAREPGPDTQYF. CDR3 coding DNA: TGCAGTGCTAGAGAGCCCGGCCCAGATACGCAGTATTTT.

This clonotype was seen only a few times. The chain recombines TRBV20-1 with TRBJ2-2, with no clear D. CDR1 is DFQATT and CDR2 is SNEGSKA in the germline V gene (reference sequence). The germline V and J ends were trimmed by 2 bases and 0 bases, with 10 bases remaining between them. The CDR3 loop spans 15 amino acids. The CDR3 nucleotides are TGCAGTGCTAGAAGGACGGACGCGAACACCGGGGAGCTGTTTTTT. It codes for CSARRTDANTGELFF.

J is TRBJ1-1 and V is TRBV4-1, with D perhaps TRBD1 (5 bases). V was pared by 4 bases and J by 4 bases, with 22 bases between. The CDR3 covers 17 residues. The germline gives CDR1 MGHRA, CDR2 YSYEKL. CDR3 amino acids: CASSRFPGTGLTTEAFF. DNA of the CDR3: TGCGCCAGCAGCCGGTTCCCAGGGACGGGATTGACCACTGAAGCTTTCTTT.

This chain uses TRBV5-4 with TRBJ2-2; 13 bases agree with TRBD2. Germline V gene lookup returns CDR1 SGHNT and CDR2 YYREEE (reference sequence). The junction had 13 bases not matched to a gene; V was cut back by 7 bases and J by 7 bases. This CDR3 is built from 17 residues. CDR3 nucleotides: TGTGCCAGCGGCACAGGACTAGCGGGAGTATACGGCGGGGAGCTGTTTTTT. Its protein is CASGTGLAGVYGGELFF.

This clonotype has a handful of counts. This chain links TRBV20-1 with TRBJ1-6; TRBD1 agrees at 9 bases. Looked up from germline, CDR1 is DFQATT and CDR2 is SNEGSKA (reference sequence). V shed 3 bases, J shed 7 bases, and the junction held 4 bases outside the gene matches. There are 14 residues in the CDR3. DNA for the CDR3: TGCAGTGCTAGGGGGACAGGGTCGAATTCACCCCTCCACTTT. Its translation is CSARGTGSNSPLHF.